The entry below describes one T cell receptor (beta chain). The sort gate was single viable CD3+CD4+CD8-CD45RO+ cells for memory CD4+ T cells. This record belongs to a study of memory CD4+ T cells and cytomegalovirus serostatus. This CDR3 spans 20 amino acids. Clones were read by immunoSEQ multiplex PCR, and TCRdb kept only the in-frame ones, dropping some. The sample yields 50,000 or so clones, 82% seen once. Sequencing was performed on memory CD4+ T cells from blood. This chain links TRBV21-1 with TRBJ1-6; the table gives TRBD1 as D, unverified against the DNA. TRBV21-1 counts as a pseudogene. This TCR derives from an adult in good health and CMV-seronegative. DNA for the CDR3: TGTGCCAGCAGTCGTGGTTTCATCGACAGGGACCCCTTCTATAATTCACCCCTCCACTTT. Protein product: CASSRGFIDRDPFYNSPLHF.